This note documents a single T cell receptor (beta chain) sequence. Its target is unknown. The sample belongs to a study of shared clonotypes between healthy human individuals. Overall study results and limits: The sharing of roughly 5% of naive CD4 clonotypes was seen across a few donors.

Using immunoSEQ multiplex PCR, the repertoire was profiled, and TCRdb retains in-frame clones only, with some absent. The table shows about 1.1 million clones, with 78% occurring only once. V lost 4 bases and J lost 4; bases outside the gene matches: 6. Germline V CDR1 and CDR2: SGHNT, YYREEE (reference sequence). The CDR3 spans 15 residues. The J gene is TRBJ1-3, the V gene TRBV5-4; 9 bases fit TRBD1. This receptor was obtained from a young man in good health. Some clones in this sample may be carry-over from other donors' samples. The sequencing sample was made of memory CD4+ T cells from PBMCs. Subset noted: CD45RA-negative fraction. CDR3 sequence reads: CASSTPTGGGNTIYF. The CDR3 DNA reads TGTGCCAGCAGCACCCCGACAGGGGGAGGAAACACCATATATTTT. The full variable domain, in which reference TRBV5-4 and TRBJ1-3 provide the parts outside the CDR3, is ETGVTQSPTHLIKTRGQQVTLRCSSQSGHNTVSWYQQALGQGPQFIFQYYREEENGRGNFPPRFSGLQFPNYSSELNVNALELDDSALYLCASSTPTGGGNTIYFGEGSWLTVV.